The clone carrying this T cell receptor beta chain was counted many times. Its cognate antigen is unknown. The data stem from a study of immune heterogeneity within non-small cell lung tumors. Study conclusions and caveats: Identical dominant CDR3 beta clonotypes recurred across a patient's tumor sites, together with site-unique high-frequency clones. The study found high-frequency T-cell receptor beta clonotypes largely distinct between individual patients.

Amplifying TCR beta CDR3 involved multiplex PCR carried out with 32 V and 13 J primers. MiXCR was run by TCRdb on the multiplex PCR reads, yielding one entry per CDR3 protein. The table lists about 23,000 distinct CDR3 sequences, about 30% of them singletons. The starting template was genomic DNA from bulk tumor, approximately 620 ng per sample. In surgery, several biopsies were collected from each primary tumor at widely spaced sites. Patients underwent curative surgery for non-small cell lung cancer (untreated and newly diagnosed). Sample donors consisted of newly diagnosed non-small cell lung cancer patients who were undergoing surgery with curative intent. Germline V lookup: CDR1 SGHVS, CDR2 FQNEAQ. The CDR3 contains 14 residues. Trimming took 1 base from V and 4 from J, leaving 10 bases between them.

The rearrangement joins TRBV7-8 to TRBJ1-2, with D unresolved. This clonotype was obtained from a man in his forties or fifties with non-small cell lung cancer. The specimen was lung tumor tissue. DNA for the CDR3: TGTGCCAGCAGCTTAGATGCAGACCCCTATGGCTACACCTTC. Amino acid sequence: CASSLDADPYGYTF.